This T cell receptor beta chain was recorded in a study of identical twins. Regarding the study as a whole: Monozygotic twins shared more out-of-frame TCR alpha than recombination models predicted. With beta out-of-frame sequences, excess sharing by twins was weaker. The abundant beta clonotypes from cord blood had fewer insertions, and memory repertoires had none of this.

The V gene lost 3 bases and the J gene lost 5 bases, with 14 bases spanning the gap. The CDR3 contains 14 residues. Germline loops: CDR1 DFQATT, CDR2 SNEGSKA (reference sequence). With regard to this clonotype: Its target is unknown.

Each CDR3 protein is one row after TCRdb ran MiXCR on the 5' RACE reads. The data hold 1,800,000 or so distinct CDR3 sequences, with about 30% observed a single time. This clonotype originated in a newborn girl in good health. This sequence joins TRBV20-1 and TRBJ1-5, with D maybe TRBD1 (5 bases). The source material was cord blood. The CDR3 protein is CSARDPRGDQPQHF. The CDR3 bases are TGCAGTGCTAGGGACCCGAGAGGGGATCAGCCCCAGCATTTT.